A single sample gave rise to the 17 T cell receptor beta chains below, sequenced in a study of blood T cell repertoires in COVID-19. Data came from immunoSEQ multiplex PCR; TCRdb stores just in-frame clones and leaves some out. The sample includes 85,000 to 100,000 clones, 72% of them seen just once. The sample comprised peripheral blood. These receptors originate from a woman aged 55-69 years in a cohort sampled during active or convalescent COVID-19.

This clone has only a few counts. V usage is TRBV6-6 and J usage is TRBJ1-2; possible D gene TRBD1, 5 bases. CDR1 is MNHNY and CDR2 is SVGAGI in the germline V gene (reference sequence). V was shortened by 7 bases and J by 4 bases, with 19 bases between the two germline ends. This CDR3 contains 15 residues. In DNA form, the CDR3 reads TGTGCCAGCACCCCCCGCCCCGGGGGTATCTATGGCTACACCTTC. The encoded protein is CASTPRPGGIYGYTF.

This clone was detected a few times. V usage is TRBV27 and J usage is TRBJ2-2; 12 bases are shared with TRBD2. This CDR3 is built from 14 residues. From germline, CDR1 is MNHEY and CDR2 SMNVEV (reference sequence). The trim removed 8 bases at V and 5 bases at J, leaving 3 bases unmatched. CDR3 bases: TGTGCCAGCTCGACTAGCGGGGGAACCGGGGAGCTGTTTTTT. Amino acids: CASSTSGGTGELFF.

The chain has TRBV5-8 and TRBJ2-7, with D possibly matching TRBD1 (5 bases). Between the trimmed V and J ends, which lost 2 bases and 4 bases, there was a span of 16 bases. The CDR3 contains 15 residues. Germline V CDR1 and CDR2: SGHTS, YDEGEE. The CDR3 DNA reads TGTGCCAGCAGCTTCAGAAGGGGTAGTAGGTACGAGCAGTACTTC. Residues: CASSFRRGSRYEQYF.

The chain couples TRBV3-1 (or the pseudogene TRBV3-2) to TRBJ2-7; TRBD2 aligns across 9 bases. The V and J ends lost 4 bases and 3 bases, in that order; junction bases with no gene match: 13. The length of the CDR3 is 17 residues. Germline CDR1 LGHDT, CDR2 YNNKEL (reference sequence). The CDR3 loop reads CASSLYPRAGGHYEQYF. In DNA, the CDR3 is TGTGCCAGCAGCCTATACCCCCGGGCGGGGGGGCACTACGAGCAGTACTTC.

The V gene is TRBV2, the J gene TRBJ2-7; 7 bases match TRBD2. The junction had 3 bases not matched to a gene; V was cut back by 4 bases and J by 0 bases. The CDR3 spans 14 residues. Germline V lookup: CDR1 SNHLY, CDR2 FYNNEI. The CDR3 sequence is CASSVRGSSYEQYF. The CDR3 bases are TGTGCCAGCAGTGTGCGGGGGAGCTCCTACGAGCAGTACTTC.

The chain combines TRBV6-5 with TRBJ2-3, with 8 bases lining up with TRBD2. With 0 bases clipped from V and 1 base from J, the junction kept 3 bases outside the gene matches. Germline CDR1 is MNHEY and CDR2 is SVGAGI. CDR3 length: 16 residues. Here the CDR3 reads CASSYSRGGGTDTQYF. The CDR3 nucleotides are TGTGCCAGCAGTTACTCACGGGGGGGCGGCACAGATACGCAGTATTTT.

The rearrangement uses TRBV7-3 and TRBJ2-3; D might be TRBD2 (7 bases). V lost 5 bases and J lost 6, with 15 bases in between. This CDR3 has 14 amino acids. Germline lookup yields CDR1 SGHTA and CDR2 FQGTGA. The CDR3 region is CASSRGGAADTQYF. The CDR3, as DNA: TGTGCCAGCAGCCGAGGGGGGGCAGCGGATACGCAGTATTTT. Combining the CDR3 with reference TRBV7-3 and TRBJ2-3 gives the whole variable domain GAGVSQTPSNKVTEKGKYVELRCDPISGHTALYWYRQSLGQGPEFLIYFQGTGAADDSGLPNDRFFAVRPEGSVSTLKIQRTERGDSAVYLCASSRGGAADTQYFGPGTRLTVL.

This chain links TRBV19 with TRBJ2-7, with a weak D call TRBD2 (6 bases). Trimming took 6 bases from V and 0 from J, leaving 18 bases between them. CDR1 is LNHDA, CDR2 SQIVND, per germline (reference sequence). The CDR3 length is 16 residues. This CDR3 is CASRRTWGVSSYEQYF. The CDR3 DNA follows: TGTGCCAGTAGACGAACGTGGGGGGTCAGCTCCTACGAGCAGTACTTC.

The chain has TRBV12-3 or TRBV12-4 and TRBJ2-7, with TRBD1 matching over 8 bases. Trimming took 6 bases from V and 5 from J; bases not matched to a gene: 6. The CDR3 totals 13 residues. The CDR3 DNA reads TGTGCCAGCAGGAGACAGGGGTTCAACGAGCAGTACTTC. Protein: CASRRQGFNEQYF.

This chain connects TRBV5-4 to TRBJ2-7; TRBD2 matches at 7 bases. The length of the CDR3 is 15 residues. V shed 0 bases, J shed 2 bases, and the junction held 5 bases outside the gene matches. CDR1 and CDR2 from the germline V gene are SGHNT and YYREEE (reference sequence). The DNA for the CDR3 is TGTGCCAGCAGCTTGGAGCGGGGAGCCCCCTACGAGCAGTACTTC. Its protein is CASSLERGAPYEQYF. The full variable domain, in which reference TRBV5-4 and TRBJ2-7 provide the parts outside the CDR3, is ETGVTQSPTHLIKTRGQQVTLRCSSQSGHNTVSWYQQALGQGPQFIFQYYREEENGRGNFPPRFSGLQFPNYSSELNVNALELDDSALYLCASSLERGAPYEQYFGPGTRLTVT.

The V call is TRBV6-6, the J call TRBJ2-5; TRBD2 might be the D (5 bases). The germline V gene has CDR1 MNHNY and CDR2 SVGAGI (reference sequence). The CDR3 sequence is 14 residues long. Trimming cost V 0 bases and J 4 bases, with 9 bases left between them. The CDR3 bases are TGTGCCAGCAGTTACTCAGTGAGGGCAGAGACCCAGTACTTC. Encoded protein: CASSYSVRAETQYF.

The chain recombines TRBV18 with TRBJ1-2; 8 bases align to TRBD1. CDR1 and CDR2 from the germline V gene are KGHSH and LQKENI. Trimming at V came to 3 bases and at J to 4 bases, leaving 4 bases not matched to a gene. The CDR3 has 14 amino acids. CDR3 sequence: CASSPGQEIYGYTF. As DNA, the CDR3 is TGTGCCAGCTCACCGGGACAGGAGATCTATGGCTACACCTTC.

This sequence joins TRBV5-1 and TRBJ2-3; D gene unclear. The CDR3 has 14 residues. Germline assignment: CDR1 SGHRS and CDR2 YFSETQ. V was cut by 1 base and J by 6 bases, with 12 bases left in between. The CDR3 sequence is CASSLQTPLDTQYF. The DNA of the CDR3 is TGCGCCAGCAGCTTGCAGACTCCCCTGGATACGCAGTATTTT.

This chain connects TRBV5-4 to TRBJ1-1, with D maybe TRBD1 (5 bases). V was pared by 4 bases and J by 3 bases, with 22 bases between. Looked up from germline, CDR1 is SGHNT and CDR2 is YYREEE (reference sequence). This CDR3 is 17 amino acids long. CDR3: CASSPRGQGIPDTEAFF. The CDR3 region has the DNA TGTGCCAGCAGCCCTAGAGGCCAGGGAATACCCGACACTGAAGCTTTCTTT.

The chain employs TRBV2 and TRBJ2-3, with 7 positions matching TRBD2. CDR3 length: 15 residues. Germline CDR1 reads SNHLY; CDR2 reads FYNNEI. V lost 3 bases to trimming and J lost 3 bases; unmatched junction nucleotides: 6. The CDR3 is CASSDAGVGTDTQYF. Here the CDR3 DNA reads TGTGCCAGCAGTGACGCGGGGGTCGGTACAGATACGCAGTATTTT.

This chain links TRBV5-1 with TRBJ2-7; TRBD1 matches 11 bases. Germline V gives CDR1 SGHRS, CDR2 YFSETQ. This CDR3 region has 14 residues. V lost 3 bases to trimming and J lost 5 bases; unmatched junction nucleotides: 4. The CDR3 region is CASSWGTGGDEQYF. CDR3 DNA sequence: TGCGCCAGCAGCTGGGGGACAGGGGGAGACGAGCAGTACTTC.

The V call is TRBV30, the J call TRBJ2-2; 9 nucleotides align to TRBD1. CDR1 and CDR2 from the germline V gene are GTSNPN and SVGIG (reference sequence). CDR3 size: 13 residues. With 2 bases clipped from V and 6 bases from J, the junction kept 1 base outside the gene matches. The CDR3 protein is CAWSRQGAGELFF. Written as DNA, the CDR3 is TGTGCCTGGAGTAGACAGGGGGCCGGGGAGCTGTTTTTT.